Below are 13 T cell receptor beta chains sequenced from a single sample in a study of blood T cells in healthy people across ages. A sample-barcoded 5' primer and a J-beta primer mix were used in a second PCR of about 7 to 12 cycles. TCRdb independently ran MiXCR on the 5' RACE reads; one entry per CDR3 protein. In the table there are over 600,000 distinct CDR3 sequences, roughly two fifths of which are singletons. Material for sequencing was blood. Receptors were obtained from an elderly man in good health.

The rearrangement uses TRBV12-3 or TRBV12-4 and TRBJ2-1; 9 nucleotides agree with TRBD1. This CDR3 is 18 amino acids long. V lost 1 base and J lost 7; bases outside the gene matches: 14. CDR3 nucleotide sequence: TGTGCCAGCAGTTTAGTAGTAAGGTGGGGACAGGGATGGAATGAGCAGTTCTTC. This gives the protein CASSLVVRWGQGWNEQFF.

In its sample, this clonotype was seen once. The DNA of the CDR3 is TGCGCCAGCAGCCAAGAAGTAAGGGGACAGGGGATTCGACAGTACTTC. It specifies CASSQEVRGQGIRQYF. The J gene is TRBJ2-4, the V gene TRBV4-1; 10 nucleotides align to TRBD1. The junction had 12 bases not matched to a gene; V was cut back by 0 bases and J by 13 bases. The germline gives CDR1 MGHRA, CDR2 YSYEKL. The CDR3 covers 16 residues.

V gene TRBV12-3 or TRBV12-4 combines with J gene TRBJ1-4; the D is unclear. CDR3 length: 14 residues. Trimming cost V 5 bases and J 8 bases, with 15 bases left between them. The CDR3 DNA reads as TGTGCCAGCAGTCCCCCTGGGGTGTGGGAAAAACTGTTTTTT. Translating it yields CASSPPGVWEKLFF.

This clonotype was seen only a few times. The chain combines TRBV7-2 with TRBJ2-7, with D possibly matching TRBD2 (6 bases). The CDR3 is made up of 15 amino acids. V lost 4 bases and J 3 bases, leaving 16 bases between the germline ends. Germline V gene sequence: CDR1 SGHTA, CDR2 FQGNSA. CDR3 DNA: TGTGCCAGCAGCTCCCCGACTAGGACCCTCTACGAGCAGTACTTC. This translates into CASSSPTRTLYEQYF.

The chain combines TRBV28 with TRBJ1-5; D is unresolved. CDR3 length: 17 residues. Looked up from germline, CDR1 is MDHEN and CDR2 is SYDVKM. V shed 6 bases and J shed 0 bases, with 18 bases lying between them. The DNA for the CDR3 is TGTGCCAGCAGCCTAGTCCTGGGCAGCCTTAGCAATCAGCCCCAGCATTTT. This sequence encodes CASSLVLGSLSNQPQHF.

This clonotype came up a few times. The chain has TRBV14 and TRBJ2-7; D possibly uses TRBD1 or TRBD2 (5 bases each). The ends were cut back, 0 bases at V and 4 bases at J, with 19 bases in the middle. Germline loops: CDR1 SGHDN, CDR2 FVKESK. The CDR3 totals 17 residues. The CDR3 loop reads CASSQDEYSGTRYEQYF. The DNA for the CDR3 is TGTGCCAGCAGCCAAGATGAATACTCAGGGACGAGGTACGAGCAGTACTTC. Combining the CDR3 with reference TRBV14 and TRBJ2-7 gives the whole variable domain EAGVTQFPSHSVIEKGQTVTLRCDPISGHDNLYWYRRVMGKEIKFLLHFVKESKQDESGMPNNRFLAERTGGTYSTLKVQPAELEDSGVYFCASSQDEYSGTRYEQYFGPGTRLTVT.

Ten or more counts support this clonotype. The chain combines TRBV4-3 with TRBJ2-7; 7 nucleotides agree with TRBD2. This CDR3 spans 14 amino acids. Germline CDR1 LGHNA, CDR2 YSLEER. With 4 bases clipped from V and 6 bases from J, the junction kept 9 bases outside the gene matches. CDR3 loop: CASSPLAGPGEQYF. The CDR3 DNA sequence: TGCGCCAGCAGCCCGTTAGCGGGCCCCGGCGAGCAGTACTTC.

The chain employs TRBV6-2 or TRBV6-3 and TRBJ2-1, with TRBD2 identical over 11 bases. V shed 7 bases, J shed 10 bases, and the junction held 12 bases outside the gene matches. The CDR3 extends over 15 amino acids. In germline, CDR1 is MNHEY, CDR2 SVGEGT. CDR3 nucleotides: TGTGCCAGCAAAGGTCTTAGCGGGGGGGCAGGGGAGCAGTTCTTC. Its protein product is CASKGLSGGAGEQFF.

This clonotype showed up just a few times. The V gene is TRBV6-2 or TRBV6-3, the J gene TRBJ1-5; D possibly corresponds to TRBD1 (5 bases). Per germline, CDR1 MNHEY and CDR2 SVGEGT. This CDR3 is 19 amino acids long. V lost 7 bases to trimming and J lost 3 bases, with 28 bases between them. DNA for the CDR3: TGTGCCAGCACTACAACGGGACGGCGAGGAACGTGGGACAATCAGCCCCAGCATTTT. It codes for CASTTTGRRGTWDNQPQHF.

There are many counts of this clonotype. V usage is TRBV29-1 and J usage is TRBJ2-5; D ambiguous. The CDR3 runs to 13 residues. V lost 3 bases and J 1 base, leaving 9 bases between the germline ends. Germline CDR1 SQVTM, CDR2 ANQGSEA. The DNA for the CDR3 is TGCAGCGTTGACCGGACCACCCAAGAGACCCAGTACTTC. This translates into CSVDRTTQETQYF.

The genes are TRBV5-5 and TRBJ2-1, with a tentative D call TRBD2 (7 bases). Germline V CDR1 and CDR2: SGHKS, YYEKEE (reference sequence). The CDR3 runs 15 residues. Trimming left V 0 bases short and J 5 bases short, with 12 bases between. Written as DNA, the CDR3 is TGTGCCAGCAGCTTGGGTGCGGGGGCCAACAATGAGCAGTTCTTC. It codes for CASSLGAGANNEQFF. Full variable domain (missing parts from reference TRBV5-5 and TRBJ2-1): DAGVTQSPTHLIKTRGQQVTLRCSPISGHKSVSWYQQVLGQGPQFIFQYYEKEERGRGNFPDRFSARQFPNYSSELNVNALLLGDSALYLCASSLGAGANNEQFFGPGTRLTVL.

This clonotype was counted between two and nine times. The V and J genes are TRBV24-1 and TRBJ2-1; tentatively, D is TRBD2 (6 bases). Germline V lookup: CDR1 KGHDR, CDR2 SFDVKD. This CDR3 contains 15 residues. The ends were cut back, 7 bases at V and 0 bases at J, with 12 bases in the middle. The CDR3 loop is CATRGDSNSYNEQFF. For the CDR3, the DNA is TGTGCCACCAGAGGGGACTCGAACTCCTACAATGAGCAGTTCTTC.

This clonotype has a handful of counts. The rearrangement links TRBV7-2 to TRBJ2-5; TRBD2 aligns across 9 bases. With the DNA end fitting TRBJ2-7 better, the J assignment may be wrong. Per the germline V gene, CDR1 is SGHTA and CDR2 is FQGNSA. There are 15 residues in the CDR3. CDR3 sequence: CASSPTSGVWDEQYF. CDR3 in DNA: TGTGCCAGCAGCCCGACTAGCGGCGTATGGGACGAGCAGTACTTC.